The entry below gives a single T cell receptor beta chain sequence along with its context. The antigen is undetermined. This sample is drawn from a study of T cells expressing NK-cell markers. The wider study: Seven sequenced donors out of eight were HCMV-seropositive, one seronegative.

For each CDR3 protein, TCRdb gives one entry from its re-call of the 5' RACE reads, without DNA. This sample's table has some 150,000 distinct CDR3 sequences. Study-level findings and limits: One observes that, in several donors, these clonotypes were also the leading ones within the CD3+CD56-NKG2C+ fraction. In more than 5 donors, dominant CD3+CD56+NKG2C+ clones formed about 1.0-8% of CD8+ cells.

The CDR3 length is 12 residues. From germline, CDR1 is SQVTM and CDR2 ANQGSEA. The chain employs TRBV29-1 and TRBJ2-5; TCRdb selects TRBD2, and the lack of DNA leaves this call unchecked. This receptor was obtained from a man aged 18 to 29 in good health. Sequencing used blood T cells: a sorted CD56 or NKG2C T cell subset, CD4+ or CD8+ T cells, or bulk PBMC T cells (not recorded which). CDR3 in amino acids: CSVELARETQYF.